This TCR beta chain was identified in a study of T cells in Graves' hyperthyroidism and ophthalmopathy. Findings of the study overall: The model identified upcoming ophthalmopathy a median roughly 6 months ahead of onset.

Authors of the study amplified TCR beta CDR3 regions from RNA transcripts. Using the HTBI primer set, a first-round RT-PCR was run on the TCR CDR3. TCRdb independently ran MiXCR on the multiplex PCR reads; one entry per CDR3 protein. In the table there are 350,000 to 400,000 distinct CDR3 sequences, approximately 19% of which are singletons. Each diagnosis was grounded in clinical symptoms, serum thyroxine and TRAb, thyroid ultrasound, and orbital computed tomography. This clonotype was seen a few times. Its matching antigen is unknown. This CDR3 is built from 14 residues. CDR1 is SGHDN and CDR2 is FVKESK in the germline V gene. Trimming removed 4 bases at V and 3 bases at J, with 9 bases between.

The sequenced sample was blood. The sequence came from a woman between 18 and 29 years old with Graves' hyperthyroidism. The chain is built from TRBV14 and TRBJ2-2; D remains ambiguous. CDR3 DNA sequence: TGTGCCAGCAGCCGGACCCGACACACCGGGGAGCTGTTTTTT. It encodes CASSRTRHTGELFF.